This T cell receptor (beta chain) appears in the sequencing data of a study of T and B cells in COVID-19 patients. As for the study in general: Peripheral blood came from COVID-19 patients with active infection or after recovery. Active-infection patients were older, median around 62 years, than recovered patients, median 34 years. Broader study findings: Patients with COVID-19 reportedly showed strongly skewed T cell receptor beta variable and joining gene usage. Clonality of TRB repertoires was high in active COVID-19; recovery brought above-healthy diversity and richness.

About this clonotype itself: What it binds is not known.

Each TRB amplification used roughly 220-550 ng of genomic DNA from blood. TRB rearrangements were amplified by multiplex PCR with BIOMED2 TRB-A/B primers. TCRdb reprocessed the multiplex PCR reads with MiXCR, giving one entry per CDR3 protein. The data contain nearly 15,000 distinct CDR3 sequences, about 29% of them singletons. Between the trimmed V and J ends, which lost 3 bases and 7 bases, there was a span of 18 bases. This CDR3 comprises 14 residues. CDR1 and CDR2 from the germline V gene are GTSNPN and SVGIG (reference sequence). V and J are TRBV30 and TRBJ1-2; D is uncertain. This sequence originates from a human donor who had recovered from COVID-19. The specimen was blood. The CDR3 nucleotides read TGTGCCTGGAGACCCCTTCCCGGGATCGGTGGCTACACCTTC. Translation gives CAWRPLPGIGGYTF. Full variable domain (outside the CDR3, taken from reference TRBV30 and TRBJ1-2): SQTIHQWPATLVQPVGSPLSLECTVEGTSNPNLYWYRQAAGRGLQLLFYSVGIGQISSEVPQNLSASRPQDRQFILSSKKLLLSDSGFYLCAWRPLPGIGGYTFGSGTRLTVV.